A single sample is the source of the 22 T cell receptor beta chains below, sequenced in a study of T cell responses to AZD1222 COVID-19 vaccine. Measured with immunoSEQ multiplex PCR; TCRdb has only the in-frame clones, and not every one. Of about 160,000 clones listed, roughly nine tenths were seen once; the top ten hold about 4%. The sample was peripheral blood, taken on day 0 of MenACWY control vaccination. The receptors were gathered from an adult in good health.

The count of this clone is one. V is TRBV9 and J is TRBJ2-1; possible D gene TRBD2, 6 bases. V was trimmed by 0 bases and J by 5 bases, leaving 18 bases between them. Germline lookup yields CDR1 SGDLS and CDR2 YYNGEE. The CDR3 covers 17 residues. CDR3 in amino acids: CASSVEVGGTSHNEQFF. CDR3 in DNA: TGTGCCAGCAGCGTAGAGGTCGGGGGAACGAGCCACAATGAGCAGTTCTTC.

The genes are TRBV30 and TRBJ2-5; D gene uncertain. Trimming removed 2 bases at V and 7 bases at J, with 11 bases between. The CDR3 is made up of 12 amino acids. Germline lookup yields CDR1 GTSNPN and CDR2 SVGIG (reference sequence). The CDR3 is CAWSFTSGTQYF. CDR3 nucleotide sequence: TGTGCCTGGAGTTTTACCTCAGGGACCCAGTACTTC. Filled out from reference TRBV30 and TRBJ2-5, the complete variable domain reads SQTIHQWPATLVQPVGSPLSLECTVEGTSNPNLYWYRQAAGRGLQLLFYSVGIGQISSEVPQNLSASRPQDRQFILSSKKLLLSDSGFYLCAWSFTSGTQYFGPGTRLLVL.

This chain connects TRBV18 to TRBJ1-5; D unclear. Trimming pared 3 bases from V and 6 bases from J, leaving 18 bases between. This CDR3 spans 16 amino acids. Germline-derived CDR1 and CDR2 are KGHSH and LQKENI. For the CDR3, the DNA is TGTGCCAGCTCACCCCTGGATACTCCGAGCGGTCAGCCCCAGCATTTT. This codes for CASSPLDTPSGQPQHF.

In this sample, this clone turned up once. V gene TRBV11-2 combines with J gene TRBJ2-1, with unresolved D. Germline CDR1 and CDR2: SGHAT and FQNNGV. This CDR3 is 12 amino acids long. V lost 1 base and J 8 bases, leaving 6 bases between the germline ends. This chain's CDR3 is CASSLVLHEQFF. The CDR3 region has the DNA TGTGCCAGCAGCTTAGTCCTCCATGAGCAGTTCTTC.

This clone came up a few times. This chain joins TRBV27 and TRBJ1-3; D is perhaps TRBD1 (6 bases). Germline loops: CDR1 MNHEY, CDR2 SMNVEV (reference sequence). The V end was cut by 3 bases, the J end by 1 base, with 13 bases between. The CDR3 runs 16 residues. The CDR3 spells CASSFLGGGSGNTIYF. The CDR3 nucleotides are TGTGCCAGCAGTTTTTTAGGGGGGGGATCTGGAAACACCATATATTTT.

The gene calls are TRBV9 and TRBJ1-6, with D possibly matching TRBD1 (6 bases). Germline-derived CDR1 and CDR2 are SGDLS and YYNGEE. The CDR3 is 14 amino acids. The V gene lost 0 bases and the J gene lost 8 bases, with 9 bases spanning the gap. CDR3 region: CASSVEQGDSPLHF. The CDR3 nucleotides are TGTGCCAGCAGCGTAGAACAGGGTGATTCACCCCTCCACTTT.

The chain couples TRBV27 to TRBJ2-2, with unresolved D. With 3 bases removed from V and 0 bases from J, the gap between germline ends came to 2 bases. There are 13 residues in the CDR3. CDR1 and CDR2 from the germline V gene are MNHEY and SMNVEV (reference sequence). This CDR3 is CASSFANTGELFF. The CDR3 DNA sequence: TGTGCCAGCAGTTTCGCGAACACCGGGGAGCTGTTTTTT.

The chain joins TRBV12-5 to TRBJ2-2; D perhaps matches TRBD1 (6 bases). V was shortened by 3 bases and J by 5 bases, with 16 bases between the two germline ends. Germline CDR1 reads LGHNT; CDR2 reads FRNRAP. The length of the CDR3 is 16 residues. CDR3 coding DNA: TGTGCTAGTGGTTTAGGACAGCCCGAAGGAACCGGGGAGCTGTTTTTT. As protein: CASGLGQPEGTGELFF.

The chain couples TRBV9 to TRBJ2-3; D remains unclear. CDR1 and CDR2 from the germline V gene are SGDLS and YYNGEE. This CDR3 is 11 amino acids long. The V end lost 7 bases, the J end lost 6 bases, and 9 bases lay between the germline ends. The chain's CDR3 is CASGDEDTQYF. The DNA of the CDR3 is TGTGCCAGCGGAGATGAGGATACGCAGTATTTT.

J is TRBJ2-6 and V is TRBV21-1; the D segment call TRBD1 is taken from the table without a DNA check. TRBV21-1 constitutes a pseudogene. This CDR3 contains 19 residues. The CDR3 region is CASSKFVRDSYSGANVLTF. CDR3 nucleotides: TGTGCCAGCAGCAAGTTTGTCAGGGACAGTTACTCTGGGGCCAACGTCCTGACTTTC.

The gene calls are TRBV12-3 or TRBV12-4 and TRBJ2-1, with D perhaps being TRBD1 or TRBD2 (5 bases each). CDR3 size: 12 residues. V was pared by 3 bases and J by 8 bases, with 8 bases between. CDR3 amino acids: CASSFEGYEQFF. The CDR3 region has the DNA TGTGCCAGCAGTTTTGAGGGGTATGAGCAGTTCTTC.

This sequence joins TRBV5-1 and TRBJ2-3; D unclear. Trimming cost V 6 bases and J 3 bases, with 14 bases left between them. The CDR3 loop spans 14 amino acids. CDR1 is SGHRS and CDR2 is YFSETQ in the germline V gene. The CDR3 region has the DNA TGCGCCAGCAATTATGATGCCGGGACAGATACGCAGTATTTT. As protein: CASNYDAGTDTQYF.

The J gene is TRBJ2-3, the V gene TRBV5-1, with D maybe TRBD2 (5 bases). The V end lost 0 bases, the J end lost 2 bases, and 10 bases lay between the germline ends. Germline V gene lookup returns CDR1 SGHRS and CDR2 YFSETQ. CDR3 length: 15 residues. CDR3 residues: CASSLAGLYTDTQYF. For the CDR3, the DNA is TGCGCCAGCAGCTTGGCAGGACTCTACACAGATACGCAGTATTTT.

This clone is a singleton in its sample. The chain uses TRBV30 and TRBJ1-6, with D perhaps TRBD1 (5 bases). V lost 5 bases and J lost 10, with 18 bases in between. The CDR3 runs to 14 residues. Germline V gives CDR1 GTSNPN, CDR2 SVGIG (reference sequence). The DNA for the CDR3 is TGTGCCTGGGGGGGAGCCAGGGCAGGATCACCCCTCCACTTT. Translation gives CAWGGARAGSPLHF. The entire variable domain, with the rest obtained from reference TRBV30 and TRBJ1-6, is as follows: SQTIHQWPATLVQPVGSPLSLECTVEGTSNPNLYWYRQAAGRGLQLLFYSVGIGQISSEVPQNLSASRPQDRQFILSSKKLLLSDSGFYLCAWGGARAGSPLHFGNGTRLTVT.

This clone was seen a single time. The chain links TRBV30 to TRBJ2-7; D might be TRBD2 (6 bases). This CDR3 spans 12 amino acids. The germline CDR1 and CDR2 sequences are GTSNPN and SVGIG (reference sequence). CDR3 in amino acids: CSSSEGINEQYF. CDR3 DNA: TGTTCCTCTTCGGAGGGTATCAACGAGCAGTACTTC.

V gene TRBV27 combines with J gene TRBJ2-7, with no clear D. CDR1 MNHEY and CDR2 SMNVEV come from the germline V gene (reference sequence). V shed 3 bases and J shed 2 bases, with 8 bases lying between them. The CDR3 has 13 residues. The CDR3 region is CASSFGFTYEQYF. The CDR3 coding sequence is TGTGCCAGCAGTTTTGGATTTACCTACGAGCAGTACTTC.

The rearrangement links TRBV27 to TRBJ2-1, with 10 bases that match TRBD2. Germline values: CDR1 MNHEY, CDR2 SMNVEV (reference sequence). Trimming removed 1 base from V and 4 bases from J; junction bases left unmatched: 7. This CDR3 spans 17 amino acids. CDR3 sequence reads: CASSLFASGSWYNEQFF. CDR3 sequence (DNA): TGTGCCAGCAGTTTATTTGCTAGCGGGAGTTGGTACAATGAGCAGTTCTTC.

The chain is built from TRBV7-9 and TRBJ2-2; 7 positions match TRBD1. CDR3 length equals 16 residues. V lost 5 bases and J lost 4; bases outside the gene matches: 10. Germline lookup yields CDR1 SEHNR and CDR2 FQNEAQ (reference sequence). The CDR3 protein is CASSTNRGIGTGELFF. As DNA, the CDR3 is TGTGCCAGCAGCACCAACAGGGGAATTGGCACCGGGGAGCTGTTTTTT. The full variable domain, its missing parts supplied by reference TRBV7-9 and TRBJ2-2, is DTGVSQNPRHKITKRGQNVTFRCDPISEHNRLYWYRQTLGQGPEFLTYFQNEAQLEKSRLLSDRFSAERPKGSFSTLEIQRTEQGDSAMYLCASSTNRGIGTGELFFGEGSRLTVL.

This rearrangement joins TRBV20-1 to TRBJ1-1; D not certain. Trimming took 3 bases from V and 4 from J, leaving 6 bases between them. The germline V gene encodes CDR1 DFQATT and CDR2 SNEGSKA (reference sequence). The CDR3 totals 11 residues. CDR3 region: CSASRVTEAFF. In DNA form, the CDR3 reads TGCAGTGCTAGCCGCGTCACTGAAGCTTTCTTT.

The sample holds a few counts of this clone. The rearrangement links TRBV20-1 to TRBJ2-5; D may be TRBD2 (5 bases). The CDR3 totals 11 residues. Per germline, CDR1 DFQATT and CDR2 SNEGSKA (reference sequence). CDR3 region: CSKRLQETQYF. The CDR3 DNA is TGCAGCAAGCGGCTCCAAGAGACCCAGTACTTC.

This chain links TRBV4-2 with TRBJ2-3; D not resolved. The CDR3 consists of 18 residues. CDR1 is LGHNA, CDR2 YNFKEQ, per germline. V gave up 1 base and J gave up 0 bases, with 17 bases separating them. The CDR3 coding sequence is TGTGCCAGCAGCCAAGGTCGGTTATCCGGAACTAGCACAGATACGCAGTATTTT. It specifies CASSQGRLSGTSTDTQYF.

In its sample, this clone was seen once. The rearrangement links TRBV21-1 to TRBJ2-7. TRBV21-1 has pseudogene status. The CDR3 extends over 17 amino acids. In DNA, the CDR3 is TGTGCCAGCAGCACCCGCCATGGGCCCTTCGGGCCCTACGAGCAGTACTTC. This encodes CASSTRHGPFGPYEQYF.